This entry describes one TCR beta chain. This record belongs to a study of blood T cell repertoires in COVID-19. Study background: Material from acute and convalescent COVID-19 was sourced from the United States, Italy and Spain. Sources were T cells, B-cell-depleted T cells, or PBMCs; the material itself was cDNA or gDNA.

CDR3 length: 13 amino acids. V lost 0 bases, J lost 7 bases, and 7 bases lay in between. Germline V gives CDR1 SGHVS, CDR2 FQNEAQ. Repertoires were generated with immunoSEQ multiplex PCR, while TCRdb's copy carries only in-frame clones and drops some. This table has 18,000 or so clones, about 88% appearing once. The sequence derives from a man in his forties with active COVID-19. The V call is TRBV7-8, the J call TRBJ1-5; D gene unclear. Sequencing was done on a sample of peripheral blood. The CDR3 region is CASSLAAWQPQHF. The CDR3 region has the DNA TGTGCCAGCAGCTTAGCGGCTTGGCAGCCCCAGCATTTT.